The rows below give T cell receptor beta chains drawn from one sample of a study of vaccination and CD4 T cells after COVID-19. Antigen specificity for these receptors is unknown. TCRdb reanalysed the PCR reads using MiXCR and keeps one entry per CDR3 protein. The table shows 24,000 or so distinct CDR3 sequences, with 43% occurring only once. Sample: CD4+ T cells from blood, cultured in vitro. These receptors originate from a human donor who had recovered from COVID-19. Each CDR3 is given with its conserved first and last residue. The D gene is left open where the match is weak. Not all rows give a size; the values are once, few, many and, for expanded clones, a class.

CDR3aa: CASNVAGGETQYF
CDR3nt: TGTGCCAGCAACGTAGCGGGGGGGGAGACCCAGTACTTC
d_gene: TRBD2
abundance: few
v_gene: TRBV7-9
j_gene: TRBJ2-5

CDR3aa: CASSHRTTLNTQYF
CDR3nt: TGTGCCAGTAGCCACCGAACTACGTTGAATACGCAGTATTTT
d_gene: .
abundance: .
v_gene: TRBV19
j_gene: TRBJ2-3

CDR3aa: CASSDIPGQGTTEAFF
CDR3nt: TGTGCCAGCAGTGACATTCCCGGACAGGGGACCACTGAAGCTTTCTTT
d_gene: TRBD1
abundance: .
v_gene: TRBV6-1
j_gene: TRBJ1-1

CDR3aa: CAISDGSRADTQYF
CDR3nt: TGTGCCATCAGTGACGGCTCTAGGGCAGATACGCAGTATTTT
d_gene: .
abundance: .
v_gene: TRBV10-3
j_gene: TRBJ2-3

CDR3aa: CAIGGLEANYGYTF
CDR3nt: TGTGCCATCGGGGGACTGGAAGCTAACTATGGCTACACCTTC
d_gene: .
abundance: .
v_gene: TRBV10-3
j_gene: TRBJ1-2

CDR3aa: CASSESNTGELFF
CDR3nt: TGTGCCAGTAGCGAATCGAACACCGGGGAGCTGTTTTTT
d_gene: .
abundance: .
v_gene: TRBV19
j_gene: TRBJ2-2

CDR3aa: CASSIPDRLETQYF
CDR3nt: TGTGCCAGCAGCATACCAGACAGATTGGAGACCCAGTACTTC
d_gene: .
abundance: .
v_gene: TRBV7-2
j_gene: TRBJ2-5

CDR3aa: CASSLGGRGSTGELFF
CDR3nt: TGTGCCAGCAGCTTAGGCGGCAGGGGATCGACCGGGGAGCTGTTTTTT
d_gene: .
abundance: few
v_gene: TRBV7-9
j_gene: TRBJ2-2

CDR3aa: CASSLGGGYDEQYF
CDR3nt: TGTGCCAGTAGTCTGGGGGGTGGGTACGACGAGCAGTACTTC
d_gene: .
abundance: once
v_gene: TRBV19
j_gene: TRBJ2-7

CDR3aa: CASSIDLEDTQYF
CDR3nt: TGTGCCAGCAGCATTGACTTGGAAGATACGCAGTATTTT
d_gene: .
abundance: few
v_gene: TRBV5-4
j_gene: TRBJ2-3

CDR3aa: CASSDPGKSYEQYF
CDR3nt: TGTGCCAGCAGTGATCCAGGGAAGAGCTACGAGCAGTACTTC
d_gene: .
abundance: .
v_gene: TRBV25-1
j_gene: TRBJ2-7

CDR3aa: CASSLDREIGEGYTF
CDR3nt: TGTGCCAGCAGCTTAGATCGGGAAATAGGGGAAGGCTACACCTTC
d_gene: .
abundance: .
v_gene: TRBV7-6
j_gene: TRBJ1-2

CDR3aa: CASSPGSANYGYTF
CDR3nt: TGTGCCAGCAGCCCAGGGTCGGCTAACTATGGCTACACCTTC
d_gene: .
abundance: once
v_gene: TRBV28
j_gene: TRBJ1-2

CDR3aa: CASSQGLGDYNEQFF
CDR3nt: TGCGCCAGCAGCCAAGGACTAGGGGACTACAATGAGCAGTTCTTC
d_gene: .
abundance: once
v_gene: TRBV4-1
j_gene: TRBJ2-1

CDR3aa: CASSLAWRIGETQYF
CDR3nt: TGTGCCAGCAGCTTAGCATGGCGGATCGGAGAGACCCAGTACTTC
d_gene: .
abundance: few
v_gene: TRBV11-3
j_gene: TRBJ2-5

CDR3aa: CASSSSGRRNTEAFF
CDR3nt: TGTGCCAGCAGTTCGTCCGGACGGCGGAACACTGAAGCTTTCTTT
d_gene: .
abundance: .
v_gene: TRBV28
j_gene: TRBJ1-1

CDR3aa: CASSQDLVSSTTNYGYTF
CDR3nt: TGTGCCAGCAGCCAAGATCTAGTAAGCAGTACAACTAACTATGGCTACACCTTC
d_gene: .
abundance: .
v_gene: TRBV4-2
j_gene: TRBJ1-2

CDR3aa: CASSLDGILNYGYTF
CDR3nt: TGTGCCAGCAGCCTGGACGGAATACTTAACTATGGCTACACCTTC
d_gene: .
abundance: .
v_gene: TRBV6-1
j_gene: TRBJ1-2

CDR3aa: CASRFTGISYGYTF
CDR3nt: TGTGCCAGCAGATTCACCGGAATAAGCTATGGCTACACCTTC
d_gene: .
abundance: .
v_gene: TRBV28
j_gene: TRBJ1-2

CDR3aa: CASTFSDRLRKQFF
CDR3nt: TGTGCCAGCACCTTTTCAGACAGGTTAAGGAAGCAGTTCTTC
d_gene: .
abundance: .
v_gene: TRBV27
j_gene: TRBJ2-1

CDR3aa: CASSRDNTEAFF
CDR3nt: TGCGCCAGCAGCCGGGACAACACTGAAGCTTTCTTT
d_gene: .
abundance: .
v_gene: TRBV5-1
j_gene: TRBJ1-1

CDR3aa: CASSTAGANYNEQFF
CDR3nt: TGTGCCAGCAGCACGGCAGGGGCGAACTACAATGAGCAGTTCTTC
d_gene: .
abundance: .
v_gene: TRBV28
j_gene: TRBJ2-1

CDR3aa: CASSYRWGQGSNTEAFF
CDR3nt: TGTGCCAGCAGTTACCGGTGGGGACAGGGGTCTAACACTGAAGCTTTCTTT
d_gene: TRBD1
abundance: few
v_gene: TRBV6-5
j_gene: TRBJ1-1

CDR3aa: CASSLGGVQETQYF
CDR3nt: TGTGCCAGCTCATTGGGAGGGGTGCAAGAGACCCAGTACTTC
d_gene: TRBD2
abundance: .
v_gene: TRBV18
j_gene: TRBJ2-5

CDR3aa: CASSTWDRGNYGYTF
CDR3nt: TGTGCCAGTAGTACGTGGGACAGGGGAAACTATGGCTACACCTTC
d_gene: TRBD1
abundance: few
v_gene: TRBV19
j_gene: TRBJ1-2

CDR3aa: CASVRLARSYEQYF
CDR3nt: TGTGCCAGCGTTCGACTAGCGCGATCCTACGAGCAGTACTTC
d_gene: TRBD2
abundance: few
v_gene: TRBV6-1
j_gene: TRBJ2-7

CDR3aa: CASSPMDRGWLLSSTEAFF
CDR3nt: TGTGCCAGCAGCCCCATGGACAGGGGGTGGTTATTAAGTTCCACTGAAGCTTTCTTT
d_gene: TRBD1
abundance: .
v_gene: TRBV7-9
j_gene: TRBJ1-1

CDR3aa: CASSSTWTSGVPSTDTQYF
CDR3nt: TGTGCCAGCAGCTCGACTTGGACTAGCGGGGTTCCTAGCACAGATACGCAGTATTTT
d_gene: TRBD2
abundance: .
v_gene: TRBV11-3
j_gene: TRBJ2-3

CDR3aa: CSARRPSGGNFYEQYF
CDR3nt: TGCAGTGCTCGACGTCCTAGCGGGGGAAATTTCTACGAGCAGTACTTC
d_gene: TRBD2
abundance: .
v_gene: TRBV20-1
j_gene: TRBJ2-7

CDR3aa: CASSLTPDRDSGYTF
CDR3nt: TGTGCCAGCAGTTTAACCCCGGACAGGGACTCTGGCTACACCTTC
d_gene: TRBD1
abundance: .
v_gene: TRBV28
j_gene: TRBJ1-2

CDR3aa: CSARRTGANTGELFF
CDR3nt: TGCAGTGCTAGACGGACTGGGGCGAACACCGGGGAGCTGTTTTTT
d_gene: .
abundance: few
v_gene: TRBV20-1
j_gene: TRBJ2-2

CDR3aa: CASKSTGGVQPQHF
CDR3nt: TGTGCCAGCAAGTCGACAGGGGGCGTGCAGCCCCAGCATTTT
d_gene: TRBD1
abundance: .
v_gene: TRBV6-1
j_gene: TRBJ1-5

CDR3aa: CASTQGQGKTNTEAFF
CDR3nt: TGTGCCAGTACCCAAGGGCAGGGAAAGACGAACACTGAAGCTTTCTTT
d_gene: .
abundance: .
v_gene: TRBV19
j_gene: TRBJ1-1

CDR3aa: CSALALMGYNEQFF
CDR3nt: TGCAGTGCCCTGGCCTTGATGGGGTACAATGAGCAGTTCTTC
d_gene: .
abundance: .
v_gene: TRBV20-1
j_gene: TRBJ2-1

CDR3aa: CASSIQAGGYNEQFF
CDR3nt: TGTGCCAGTAGTATTCAAGCGGGGGGGTACAATGAGCAGTTCTTC
d_gene: TRBD2
abundance: .
v_gene: TRBV19
j_gene: TRBJ2-1

CDR3aa: CASSLTREGNYGYTF
CDR3nt: TGTGCCAGCAGTTTGACAAGGGAGGGAAACTATGGCTACACCTTC
d_gene: .
abundance: .
v_gene: TRBV28
j_gene: TRBJ1-2

CDR3aa: CASSHNSLRLYGYTF
CDR3nt: TGTGCCAGCAGTCACAACTCCCTGAGACTCTATGGCTACACCTTC
d_gene: .
abundance: .
v_gene: TRBV12-3/TRBV12-4
j_gene: TRBJ1-2

CDR3aa: CASSLEAGGFYEQYF
CDR3nt: TGCGCCAGCAGCTTGGAGGCGGGAGGTTTCTACGAGCAGTACTTC
d_gene: TRBD2
abundance: .
v_gene: TRBV5-1
j_gene: TRBJ2-7

CDR3aa: CASSLATGVRTIEAFF
CDR3nt: TGTGCCAGCAGCTTGGCTACAGGTGTGAGGACTATTGAAGCTTTCTTT
d_gene: .
abundance: .
v_gene: TRBV7-9
j_gene: TRBJ1-1

CDR3aa: CASSMFQGSYGYTF
CDR3nt: TGTGCCAGTAGTATGTTTCAGGGCTCCTATGGCTACACCTTC
d_gene: .
abundance: .
v_gene: TRBV19
j_gene: TRBJ1-2

CDR3aa: CASSISGTSGIYEQYF
CDR3nt: TGTGCCAGTAGTATAAGTGGGACTAGCGGGATCTACGAGCAGTACTTC
d_gene: TRBD2
abundance: .
v_gene: TRBV19
j_gene: TRBJ2-7

CDR3aa: CASSETGPRATEAFF
CDR3nt: TGTGCCAGCAGTGAGACAGGGCCAAGAGCCACTGAAGCTTTCTTT
d_gene: TRBD1
abundance: few
v_gene: TRBV6-1
j_gene: TRBJ1-1

CDR3aa: CASSELSGNQPQHF
CDR3nt: TGTGCCAGCAGTGAATTGTCGGGAAATCAGCCCCAGCATTTT
d_gene: .
abundance: .
v_gene: TRBV2
j_gene: TRBJ1-5